The 22 T cell receptor beta chains below all came from one sample that was sequenced in a study of regulatory T cells in long-lasting Graves disease. Time point here: newly diagnosed GD, antithyroid drugs for less than 3 months. From PBMCs, RNA was extracted and then used to make the TCR library. Both iRepertoire HTBI primers and Arm-PCR of CDR3 regions were used to build the TCR beta libraries. Via MiXCR, TCRdb re-called the multiplex PCR reads, giving one row per CDR3 protein. The table has more than 450,000 distinct CDR3 sequences, roughly 16% seen once; the top ten hold approximately 12%. This sample was shared with a second study, whose subject was T cells in Graves' hyperthyroidism and ophthalmopathy.

The sequencing used peripheral blood mononuclear cells (PBMCs), collected at new diagnosis, from a patient treated with antithyroid drugs. The receptors stem from a man aged 35 to 55 with Graves disease.

Only a few counts were recorded for this clonotype. The chain uses TRBV24-1 and TRBJ2-1; D gene ambiguous. This CDR3 has 13 amino acids. The V end was cut by 1 base, the J end by 12 bases, with 12 bases between. The V gene's germline CDR1 is KGHDR and CDR2 SFDVKD. Here the CDR3 DNA reads TGTGCCACCAGTGATTTAGTGGCCAAGTGGCAGTTCTTC. Residues: CATSDLVAKWQFF.

The V and J genes are TRBV6-5 and TRBJ2-6; D not resolved. CDR1 and CDR2 (germline): MNHEY, SVGAGI. V was clipped by 1 base and J by 2 bases, with 3 bases between them. The CDR3 has 14 amino acids. This chain's CDR3 is CASSYWAGANVLTF. For the CDR3, the DNA is TGTGCCAGCAGTTACTGGGCTGGGGCCAACGTCCTGACTTTC.

The rearrangement uses TRBV24-1 and TRBJ1-3, with D unclear. The length of the CDR3 is 13 residues. CDR1 KGHDR and CDR2 SFDVKD come from the germline V gene. With 4 bases removed from V and 4 bases from J, the gap between germline ends came to 7 bases. Here the CDR3 DNA reads TGTGCCACCAGTGACTCCAGGGGAAACACCATATATTTT. Encoded protein: CATSDSRGNTIYF.

Points on this clonotype: With a much larger clone just one base away, this may be a read error. In this CDR3 the conserved last residue, phenylalanine or tryptophan, is missing, so a read error is likely. The chain carries TRBV9 and TRBJ2-7; D is possibly TRBD2 (6 bases). The CDR3 runs to 14 residues. The ends were cut back, 3 bases at V and 0 bases at J, with 10 bases in the middle. Germline-derived CDR1 and CDR2 are SGDLS and YYNGEE. The CDR3 spells CASSAGDLSYEQYL. CDR3 in DNA: TGTGCCAGCAGCGCGGGGGACCTCTCCTACGAGCAGTACCTC.

This chain uses TRBV24-1 with TRBJ2-2; D possibly corresponds to TRBD2 (5 bases). V was cut by 4 bases and J by 8 bases, with 7 bases left in between. The germline V gene encodes CDR1 KGHDR and CDR2 SFDVKD. The CDR3 covers 12 residues. The CDR3 nucleotides read TGTGCCACCAGTGAAAGCGGAGGGGAGCTGTTTTTT. It is translated as CATSESGGELFF.

This clonotype was counted once. Compared with germline, one end of the junction differs, possibly owing to a read error. The chain recombines TRBV7-8 with TRBJ2-1; tentative D call: TRBD2 (5 bases). The V gene's germline CDR1 is SGHVS and CDR2 FQNEAQ. The CDR3 runs to 14 residues. Written as DNA, the CDR3 is TGCGCCAGCAGCCAAGTCCGGGACTACAATGAGCAGTTCTTC. It encodes CASSQVRDYNEQFF.

This clonotype came up many times. The chain couples TRBV11-2 to TRBJ2-7; D uncertain. From germline, CDR1 is SGHAT and CDR2 FQNNGV. V was trimmed by 5 bases and J by 3 bases, leaving 11 bases between them. The CDR3 spans 13 residues. The DNA for the CDR3 is TGTGCCAGCAGCACCAATTATCTCTACGAGCAGTACTTC. This translates into CASSTNYLYEQYF. Looking up the rest from reference TRBV11-2 and TRBJ2-7 gives the full variable domain: EAGVAQSPRYKIIEKRQSVAFWCNPISGHATLYWYQQILGQGPKLLIQFQNNGVVDDSQLPKDRFSAERLKGVDSTLKIQPAKLEDSAVYLCASSTNYLYEQYFGPGTRLTVT.

In its sample, this clonotype was seen many times. The chain uses TRBV11-2 and TRBJ2-1, with TRBD2 matching 7 bases. The CDR3 sequence is 13 residues long. V gave up 5 bases and J gave up 7 bases; unmatched junction bases: 5. The germline V gene has CDR1 SGHAT and CDR2 FQNNGV. CDR3 in amino acids: CASSIYGGNEQFF. The CDR3 DNA follows: TGTGCCAGCAGCATATACGGGGGGAATGAGCAGTTCTTC. The full variable domain, in which reference TRBV11-2 and TRBJ2-1 provide the parts outside the CDR3, is EAGVAQSPRYKIIEKRQSVAFWCNPISGHATLYWYQQILGQGPKLLIQFQNNGVVDDSQLPKDRFSAERLKGVDSTLKIQPAKLEDSAVYLCASSIYGGNEQFFGPGTRLTVL.

This clonotype was recorded at least ten times. The chain has TRBV5-1 and TRBJ2-7, with D possibly matching TRBD1 (5 bases). V shed 4 bases and J shed 2 bases, with 16 bases lying between them. The CDR3 has 15 residues. Looked up from germline, CDR1 is SGHRS and CDR2 is YFSETQ. CDR3 in DNA: TGCGCCAGCAGCAACGGACACGGAAGAACCTACGAGCAGTACTTC. Protein product: CASSNGHGRTYEQYF.

This clonotype was seen more than once but under ten times. The J gene is TRBJ2-1, the V gene TRBV19; D unclear. Trimming cost V 11 bases and J 0 bases, with 14 bases left between them. CDR1 is LNHDA and CDR2 is SQIVND in the germline V gene (reference sequence). CDR3 size: 14 residues. The CDR3 region is CAGPSESSYNEQFF. CDR3 in DNA: TGTGCCGGCCCCAGCGAAAGCTCCTACAATGAGCAGTTCTTC.

This clonotype has at least ten counts. This rearrangement joins TRBV30 to TRBJ1-1, with D tentatively TRBD1 (5 bases). This CDR3 contains 13 residues. Germline lookup yields CDR1 GTSNPN and CDR2 SVGIG (reference sequence). Trimming removed 5 bases from V and 1 base from J, with 11 bases in between. The CDR3 sequence is CAWVDRPNTEAFF. CDR3 sequence (DNA): TGTGCCTGGGTTGACAGACCGAACACTGAAGCTTTCTTT.

On this clonotype itself: This likely comes from a read error, as the CDR3 has no conserved phenylalanine or tryptophan at its end. This chain links TRBV5-1 with TRBJ2-1; no reliable D call. Trimming removed 0 bases from V and 0 bases from J, with 4 bases in between. Germline V gives CDR1 SGHRS, CDR2 YFSETQ. The CDR3 consists of 14 residues. CDR3 DNA sequence: TGCGCCAGCAGCTTGGAGATCTCCTACAATGAGCAGTTCCTC. It translates to CASSLEISYNEQFL.

The chain couples TRBV28 to TRBJ2-3; 9 bases match TRBD2. CDR1 MDHEN and CDR2 SYDVKM come from the germline V gene. V gave up 5 bases and J gave up 0 bases; unmatched junction bases: 6. The CDR3 spans 16 residues. Written as DNA, the CDR3 is TGTGCCAGCAGTGTTAGCGGGAGCCTTAGCACAGATACGCAGTATTTT. This translates into CASSVSGSLSTDTQYF.

This clonotype was found a few times. The chain uses TRBV14 and TRBJ1-1; D is possibly TRBD1 (6 bases). V shed 5 bases and J shed 7 bases, with 11 bases lying between them. Germline V gives CDR1 SGHDN, CDR2 FVKESK. The CDR3 spans 12 residues. The CDR3 sequence is CASSYGQFEAFF. CDR3 nucleotides: TGTGCCAGCAGCTACGGACAGTTTGAAGCTTTCTTT.

The genes are TRBV11-2 and TRBJ2-4; either TRBD1 or TRBD2 may supply D (5 bases each). CDR3 length: 13 residues. V was pared by 4 bases and J by 9 bases, with 13 bases between. In germline, CDR1 is SGHAT, CDR2 FQNNGV. The CDR3 reads CASSWSRGGIQYF. In nucleotides, the CDR3 is TGTGCCAGCAGCTGGTCGAGGGGCGGCATTCAGTACTTC.

This sequence joins TRBV24-1 and TRBJ2-3; D remains ambiguous. CDR3 length: 14 residues. Trimming took off 2 bases at V and 3 bases at J, with 8 bases between the two ends. Per the germline V gene, CDR1 is KGHDR and CDR2 is SFDVKD. CDR3 DNA sequence: TGTGCCACCAGTGATTCCCGGAAAACAGATACGCAGTATTTT. Protein sequence: CATSDSRKTDTQYF.

The sample holds many counts of this clonotype. The genes are TRBV6-5 and TRBJ1-5; D gene ambiguous. The CDR3 extends over 15 amino acids. V dropped 2 bases and J dropped 0 bases, with 8 bases sitting between them. CDR1 MNHEY and CDR2 SVGAGI come from the germline V gene. CDR3 loop: CASSYVADSNQPQHF. The CDR3 bases are TGTGCCAGCAGTTACGTCGCCGATAGCAATCAGCCCCAGCATTTT.

Many counts were recorded for this clonotype. The chain couples TRBV7-2 to TRBJ2-1, with D perhaps TRBD2 (5 bases). The length of the CDR3 is 16 residues. Trimming left V 2 bases short and J 5 bases short, with 16 bases between. Germline V CDR1 and CDR2: SGHTA, FQGNSA. The CDR3 nucleotides are TGTGCCAGCAGCTTATTTGTGGGAGTAAGGGACAATGAGCAGTTCTTC. Protein sequence: CASSLFVGVRDNEQFF.

The rearrangement joins TRBV29-1 to TRBJ1-2; TRBD1 is a possible D gene (6 bases). Per the germline V gene, CDR1 is SQVTM and CDR2 is ANQGSEA. The V end lost 4 bases, the J end lost 2 bases, and 17 bases lay between the germline ends. CDR3 length equals 15 residues. In DNA, the CDR3 is TGCAGCGTTGCACATCCGCAGGGGTTGAACTATGGCTACACCTTC. This sequence encodes CSVAHPQGLNYGYTF.

The rearrangement joins TRBV28 to TRBJ1-3; D uncertain. V was clipped by 6 bases and J by 4 bases, with 1 base between them. The germline V gene has CDR1 MDHEN and CDR2 SYDVKM. This CDR3 region has 10 residues. The CDR3 DNA reads TGTGCCAGCAGCGGAAACACCATATATTTT. Its protein is CASSGNTIYF.

This clonotype appeared many times. The chain links TRBV9 to TRBJ2-3; D gene uncertain. Germline V CDR1 and CDR2: SGDLS, YYNGEE. Trimming removed 3 bases from V and 0 bases from J, with 11 bases in between. The CDR3 consists of 15 residues. CDR3 DNA sequence: TGTGCCAGCAGCGCCCGACTTGCTAGCACAGATACGCAGTATTTT. It is translated as CASSARLASTDTQYF.

The sample holds a few counts of this clonotype. The rearrangement joins TRBV4-2 to TRBJ2-1; 11 bases align to TRBD2. The CDR3 extends over 16 amino acids. V dropped 4 bases and J dropped 4; count of bases not matched to a gene: 6. The germline V gene has CDR1 LGHNA and CDR2 YNFKEQ. CDR3 amino acids: CASSPTGTSGYNEQFF. The CDR3 nucleotides are TGTGCCAGCAGCCCTACCGGGACTAGCGGATACAATGAGCAGTTCTTC.